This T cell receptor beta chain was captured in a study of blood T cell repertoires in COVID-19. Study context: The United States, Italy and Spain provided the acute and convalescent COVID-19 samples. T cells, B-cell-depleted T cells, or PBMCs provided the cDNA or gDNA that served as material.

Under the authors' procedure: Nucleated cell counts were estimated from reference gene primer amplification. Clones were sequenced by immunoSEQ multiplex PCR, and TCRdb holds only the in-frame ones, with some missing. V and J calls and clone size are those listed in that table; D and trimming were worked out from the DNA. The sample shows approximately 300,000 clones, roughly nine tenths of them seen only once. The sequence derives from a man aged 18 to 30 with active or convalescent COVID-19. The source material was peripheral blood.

The CDR3 loop reads CASSDDREETQYF. The DNA of the CDR3 is TGCGCCAGCAGTGACGACAGGGAAGAGACCCAGTACTTC. V usage is TRBV10-2 and J usage is TRBJ2-5, with 7 bases lining up with TRBD1. The CDR3 is 13 residues long. V was pared by 3 bases and J by 3 bases, with 1 base of the junction left unmatched. The germline gives CDR1 WSHSY, CDR2 SAAADI.